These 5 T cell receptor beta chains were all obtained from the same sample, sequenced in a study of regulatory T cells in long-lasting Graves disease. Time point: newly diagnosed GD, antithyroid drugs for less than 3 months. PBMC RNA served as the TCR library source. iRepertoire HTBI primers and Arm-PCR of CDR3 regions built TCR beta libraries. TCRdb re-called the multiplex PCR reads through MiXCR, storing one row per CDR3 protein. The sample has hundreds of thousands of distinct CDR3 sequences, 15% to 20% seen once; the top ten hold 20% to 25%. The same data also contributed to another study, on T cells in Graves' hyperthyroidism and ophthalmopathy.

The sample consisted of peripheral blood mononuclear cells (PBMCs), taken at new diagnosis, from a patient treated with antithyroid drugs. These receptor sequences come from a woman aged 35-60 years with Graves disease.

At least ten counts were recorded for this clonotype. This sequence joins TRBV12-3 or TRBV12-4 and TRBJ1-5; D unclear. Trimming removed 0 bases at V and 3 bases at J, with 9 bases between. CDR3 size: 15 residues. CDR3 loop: CASSLAGRFNQPQHF. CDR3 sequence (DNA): TGTGCCAGCAGTTTAGCAGGGCGTTTCAATCAGCCCCAGCATTTT.

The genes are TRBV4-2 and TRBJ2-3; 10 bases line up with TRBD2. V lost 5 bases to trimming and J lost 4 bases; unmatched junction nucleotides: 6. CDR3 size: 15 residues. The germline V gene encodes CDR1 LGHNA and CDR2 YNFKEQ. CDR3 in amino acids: CASSEGLAGADTQYF. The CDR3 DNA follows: TGTGCCAGCAGCGAGGGGCTAGCGGGGGCAGATACGCAGTATTTT.

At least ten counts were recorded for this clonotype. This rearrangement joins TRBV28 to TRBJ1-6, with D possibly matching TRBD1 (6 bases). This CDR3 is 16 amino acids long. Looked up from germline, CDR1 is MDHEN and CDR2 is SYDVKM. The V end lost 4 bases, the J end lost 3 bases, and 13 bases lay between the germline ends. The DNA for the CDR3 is TGTGCCAGCAGTTCCCCTGGGACATACTATAATTCACCCCTCCACTTT. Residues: CASSSPGTYYNSPLHF.

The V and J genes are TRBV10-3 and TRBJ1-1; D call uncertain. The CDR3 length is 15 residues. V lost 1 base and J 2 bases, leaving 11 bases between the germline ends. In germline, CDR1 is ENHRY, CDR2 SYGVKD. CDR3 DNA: TGTGCCATCAGTGAGTACGGTGGGGAAAACACTGAAGCTTTCTTT. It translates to CAISEYGGENTEAFF.

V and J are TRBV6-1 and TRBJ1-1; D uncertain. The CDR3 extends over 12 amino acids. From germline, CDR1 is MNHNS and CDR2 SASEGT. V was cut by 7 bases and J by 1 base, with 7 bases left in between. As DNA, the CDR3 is TGTGCCAGCATCTCAGAGAACACTGAAGCTTTCTTT. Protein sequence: CASISENTEAFF.